Below, 24 T cell receptor beta chains from the same sample are listed, as sequenced in a study of human T cells and chemical hapten exposure. The library put unique molecular identifiers onto individual cDNA molecules. TCRdb passed the reads through MiXCR, listing each CDR3 protein once. The profile shows around 120,000 distinct CDR3 sequences, around 8.5% of them singletons. The starting material, unfractionated whole blood, was used for total RNA extraction. Sequencing was carried out using whole blood. Every receptor here comes from a human donor in good health. Some clones in this sample may be carry-over from other donors' samples.

The sample holds many counts of this clonotype. This rearrangement joins TRBV7-2 to TRBJ1-2; 9 bases match TRBD1. The V segment lost 5 bases and the J segment 1 base; nucleotides outside the gene matches: 8. This CDR3 region has 16 residues. CDR1 SGHTA and CDR2 FQGNSA come from the germline V gene. The CDR3 here is CASSPAGTGINYGYTF. CDR3 DNA: TGTGCCAGCAGCCCAGCCGGGACAGGGATTAACTATGGCTACACCTTC.

J is TRBJ1-2 and V is TRBV7-2, with D unresolved. This CDR3 comprises 13 residues. Germline V gene sequence: CDR1 SGHTA, CDR2 FQGNSA. Between the trimmed V and J ends, which lost 5 bases and 0 bases, there was a span of 7 bases. The CDR3 DNA sequence: TGTGCCAGCAGCGGGTCGGCTAACTATGGCTACACCTTC. This sequence encodes CASSGSANYGYTF.

On this clonotype itself: This could be a read error, since a much larger clone is one nucleotide away. The chain joins TRBV27 to TRBJ1-1, with 7 bases aligning to TRBD1. Per the germline V gene, CDR1 is MNHEY and CDR2 is SMNVEV (reference sequence). The V and J ends lost 4 bases and 8 bases, in that order; junction bases with no gene match: 13. This CDR3 contains 15 residues. CDR3 residues: CASSSGQVENLEAFF. CDR3 nucleotide sequence: TGTGCCAGCAGTTCCGGACAGGTTGAAAATTTAGAAGCTTTCTTT.

This clonotype has at least ten counts. The chain has TRBV12-3 or TRBV12-4 and TRBJ2-1; TRBD1 is a possible D gene (6 bases). Trimming took 5 bases from V and 1 from J, leaving 12 bases between them. The CDR3 spans 15 residues. CDR3 sequence: CASSPPRGSYNEQFF. The CDR3 region has the DNA TGTGCCAGCAGTCCCCCCAGGGGTTCCTACAATGAGCAGTTCTTC.

This clonotype was recorded many times. The chain uses TRBV6-4 and TRBJ2-3; 8 bases line up with TRBD2. Germline V CDR1 and CDR2: MRHNA, SNTAGT. The trim removed 3 bases at V and 2 bases at J, leaving 7 bases unmatched. The CDR3 has 16 residues. The CDR3 is CASSELSGGPTDTQYF. Here the CDR3 DNA reads TGTGCCAGCAGTGAACTGAGCGGGGGACCCACAGATACGCAGTATTTT.

This clonotype was recorded many times. This rearrangement joins TRBV28 to TRBJ2-4, with TRBD2 as a possible D gene (5 bases). Germline V gene sequence: CDR1 MDHEN, CDR2 SYDVKM. This CDR3 is built from 11 residues. The V end lost 5 bases, the J end lost 9 bases, and 8 bases lay between the germline ends. The CDR3 here is CASSRAGIQYF. The CDR3 DNA follows: TGTGCCAGCAGTAGGGCGGGCATTCAGTACTTC.

This clonotype showed up many times. The chain joins TRBV20-1 to TRBJ1-4; a weak D match, TRBD1 (6 bases). V dropped 1 base and J dropped 0 bases, with 9 bases sitting between them. Germline-derived CDR1 and CDR2 are DFQATT and SNEGSKA (reference sequence). The CDR3 length is 15 residues. CDR3 DNA: TGCAGTGCTAGAGCCGGGACAACAACTAATGAAAAACTGTTTTTT. Amino acids: CSARAGTTTNEKLFF.

In its sample, this clonotype was seen a few times. The chain links TRBV27 to TRBJ2-1, with D tentatively TRBD1 or TRBD2 (5 bases each). The CDR3 sequence is 16 residues long. Germline CDR1 is MNHEY and CDR2 is SMNVEV (reference sequence). Trimming pared 2 bases from V and 0 bases from J, leaving 11 bases between. This CDR3 reads CASSLSAGSSYNEQFF. The CDR3 region has the DNA TGTGCCAGCAGTTTAAGCGCAGGGAGCTCCTACAATGAGCAGTTCTTC.

This clonotype was found many times. CDR3 sequence reads: CSARDNARTYEQYF. DNA of the CDR3: TGCAGTGCTAGAGATAATGCCAGAACCTACGAGCAGTACTTC. The rearrangement links TRBV20-1 to TRBJ2-7; unclear D gene. CDR3 size: 14 residues. Germline assignment: CDR1 DFQATT and CDR2 SNEGSKA (reference sequence). Trimming shortened V by 0 bases and J by 2 bases, and 11 bases separated the two germline ends.

This clonotype was recorded at least ten times. The rearrangement links TRBV7-9 to TRBJ1-4; 8 bases map to TRBD1. The germline V gene encodes CDR1 SEHNR and CDR2 FQNEAQ (reference sequence). The CDR3 consists of 16 residues. Trimming at V came to 5 bases and at J to 7 bases, leaving 12 bases not matched to a gene. CDR3 protein: CASSAEETGVAEKLFF. CDR3 coding DNA: TGTGCCAGCAGCGCGGAAGAGACAGGGGTGGCTGAAAAACTGTTTTTT.

This clonotype occurred a few times. The junction differs from germline at one of its ends, possibly a read error. The rearrangement joins TRBV14 to TRBJ1-1; D gene unclear. The CDR3 has 12 residues. Germline V gene lookup returns CDR1 SGHDN and CDR2 FVKESK. The CDR3 coding sequence is TGTGCCAGCAGCCAAGTTGGGGTTCCCACCAGCTTT. Translating gives CASSQVGVPTSF.

The chain combines TRBV29-1 with TRBJ2-1; 12 nucleotides align to TRBD1. The CDR3 is 19 residues long. With 0 bases clipped from V and 1 base from J, the junction kept 10 bases outside the gene matches. CDR1 is SQVTM and CDR2 is ANQGSEA in the germline V gene. The chain's CDR3 is CSVEDLSGTGGQSYNEQFF. Here the CDR3 DNA reads TGCAGCGTTGAAGATCTTAGCGGGACAGGGGGCCAATCCTACAATGAGCAGTTCTTC.

The genes are TRBV5-5 and TRBJ2-3; tentatively, D is TRBD1 or TRBD2 (5 bases each). Germline CDR1 reads SGHKS; CDR2 reads YYEKEE (reference sequence). V was trimmed by 1 base and J by 3 bases, leaving 12 bases between them. CDR3 size: 15 residues. The CDR3 region is CASSLLEGLTDTQYF. The CDR3, as DNA: TGTGCCAGCAGCTTGTTAGAGGGGTTGACAGATACGCAGTATTTT.

The chain combines TRBV20-1 with TRBJ2-2; 7 nucleotides match TRBD1. The CDR3 runs 13 residues. In germline, CDR1 is DFQATT, CDR2 SNEGSKA (reference sequence). J lost 6 bases, V lost 6 bases, and 7 bases had no gene match. CDR3 region: CSALSQGAGELFF. DNA of the CDR3: TGCAGTGCCCTATCCCAGGGGGCCGGGGAGCTGTTTTTT.

The chain couples TRBV19 to TRBJ1-2; 8 bases are shared with TRBD1. Looked up from germline, CDR1 is LNHDA and CDR2 is SQIVND (reference sequence). This CDR3 is built from 16 residues. J lost 5 bases, V lost 6 bases, and 14 bases had no gene match. The CDR3, as DNA: TGTGCCAGTAGAGACTCCGGGACAGGTCTTCGGTATGGCTACACCTTC. It yields the protein CASRDSGTGLRYGYTF.

The chain joins TRBV6-2 or TRBV6-3 to TRBJ2-2; TRBD1 matches 7 bases. CDR3 length: 13 amino acids. Germline CDR1 is MNHEY and CDR2 is SVGEGT. After removal of 5 bases from V and 7 bases from J, the junction contained 4 bases not matched to a gene. CDR3: CASSRQGYGELFF. CDR3 bases: TGTGCCAGCAGTCGACAGGGATACGGGGAGCTGTTTTTT.

The V call is TRBV7-8, the J call TRBJ2-7, with 11 bases that match TRBD1. The V segment lost 6 bases and the J segment 4 bases; nucleotides outside the gene matches: 14. Germline V gives CDR1 SGHVS, CDR2 FQNEAQ. There are 17 residues in the CDR3. The CDR3 DNA sequence: TGTGCCAGCAGAGAGTGGCCCGGGACAGGGGGGAATTACGAGCAGTACTTC. Translated, it gives CASREWPGTGGNYEQYF.

This clonotype was seen many times. This chain joins TRBV7-3 and TRBJ2-3; D not resolved. The CDR3 has 13 residues. The V gene's germline CDR1 is SGHTA and CDR2 FQGTGA. V dropped 7 bases and J dropped 5 bases, with 13 bases sitting between them. DNA for the CDR3: TGTGCCAGCAAAGGGCAGGAAGAAGATACGCAGTATTTT. Its protein is CASKGQEEDTQYF. Combining the CDR3 with reference TRBV7-3 and TRBJ2-3 gives the whole variable domain GAGVSQTPSNKVTEKGKYVELRCDPISGHTALYWYRQSLGQGPEFLIYFQGTGAADDSGLPNDRFFAVRPEGSVSTLKIQRTERGDSAVYLCASKGQEEDTQYFGPGTRLTVL.

This clonotype was seen many times. V and J are TRBV12-3 or TRBV12-4 and TRBJ1-1, with no clear D. The V end lost 5 bases, the J end lost 0 bases, and 13 bases lay between the germline ends. The CDR3 has 15 amino acids. The CDR3 is CASSPYDTLNTEAFF. CDR3 nucleotide sequence: TGTGCCAGCAGTCCCTACGACACCCTGAACACTGAAGCTTTCTTT.

This clonotype has a count of ten or more. This rearrangement joins TRBV6-4 to TRBJ2-1, with D perhaps TRBD1 (5 bases). Germline assignment: CDR1 MRHNA and CDR2 SNTAGT. Between the trimmed V and J ends, which lost 6 bases and 5 bases, there was a span of 14 bases. This CDR3 has 14 amino acids. In nucleotides, the CDR3 is TGTGCCAGCAGCACAGGAGCGTCCCACAATGAGCAGTTCTTC. This translates into CASSTGASHNEQFF.

In its sample, this clonotype was seen many times. The V call is TRBV7-9, the J call TRBJ1-1, with TRBD1 as a possible D gene (6 bases). The V gene lost 3 bases and the J gene lost 7 bases, with 15 bases spanning the gap. This CDR3 region has 14 residues. The germline gives CDR1 SEHNR, CDR2 FQNEAQ (reference sequence). The CDR3 nucleotides are TGTGCCAGCAGCTTCCCGGGACAAGAGTTTGAAGCTTTCTTT. This codes for CASSFPGQEFEAFF. Full variable domain (remainder filled in from reference TRBV7-9 and TRBJ1-1): DTGVSQNPRHKITKRGQNVTFRCDPISEHNRLYWYRQTLGQGPEFLTYFQNEAQLEKSRLLSDRFSAERPKGSFSTLEIQRTEQGDSAMYLCASSFPGQEFEAFFGQGTRLTVV.

This clonotype has just a few counts. The chain joins TRBV20-1 to TRBJ2-2, with TRBD2 as a possible D gene (6 bases). CDR1 and CDR2 from the germline V gene are DFQATT and SNEGSKA (reference sequence). Trimming removed 6 bases from V and 4 bases from J, with 18 bases in between. The CDR3 sequence is 15 residues long. CDR3 loop: CSAKSTRGFTGELFF. The CDR3 bases are TGCAGTGCAAAATCCACCCGGGGGTTCACCGGGGAGCTGTTTTTT.

The V call is TRBV21-1, the J call TRBJ2-3; TRBD2, as called in the table, went unchecked against the DNA. TRBV21-1 is designated a pseudogene. This CDR3 spans 17 amino acids. The CDR3 DNA reads as TGTGCCAGCAGCAAATTTCTCCTAGCGGGAGTATTGGATACGCAGTATTTT. It yields the protein CASSKFLLAGVLDTQYF.

The sample holds a few counts of this clonotype. The chain joins TRBV2 to TRBJ1-5; possible D gene TRBD1, 5 bases. Between the trimmed V and J ends, which lost 2 bases and 1 base, there was a span of 18 bases. The CDR3 totals 18 residues. CDR1 is SNHLY and CDR2 is FYNNEI in the germline V gene. This CDR3 reads CASSEPRDDGDSNQPQHF. Written as DNA, the CDR3 is TGTGCCAGCAGTGAACCCAGGGACGACGGGGACAGCAATCAGCCCCAGCATTTT.